Below are 27 T cell receptor beta chains sequenced from a single sample in a study of PD-1 blockade in classical Hodgkin lymphoma. The data were produced by immunoSEQ multiplex PCR, yet TCRdb's version contains in-frame clones alone and is incomplete. The sample includes over 30,000 clones, about 93% seen only once; the top ten take around 0.21%. In every patient, relapse followed autologous stem cell transplantation, while exposure to brentuximab vedotin differed. Researchers report purifying CD4+ T cells from thawed PBMCs by magnetic negative selection. The material sequenced was CD4+ T cells from blood, taken at baseline. These receptors came from a human donor with classical Hodgkin lymphoma.

The rearrangement joins TRBV2 to TRBJ1-5; D is uncertain. Germline-derived CDR1 and CDR2 are SNHLY and FYNNEI. V was shortened by 4 bases and J by 1 base, with 11 bases between the two germline ends. The CDR3 contains 15 residues. In DNA, the CDR3 is TGTGCCAGCAGTGTTCAGACGCGGAGCAATCAGCCCCAGCATTTT. Its translation is CASSVQTRSNQPQHF.

The rearrangement links TRBV6-1 to TRBJ2-1, with 9 bases lining up with TRBD1. The J segment lost 7 bases and the V segment lost 6 bases, leaving 7 bases of the junction unmatched. CDR1 and CDR2 (germline): MNHNS, SASEGT. This CDR3 contains 14 residues. The CDR3 is CASRGTGFTNEQFF. The DNA of the CDR3 is TGTGCCAGCAGGGGGACAGGGTTTACGAATGAGCAGTTCTTC.

The V and J genes are TRBV14 and TRBJ2-7, with 10 positions matching TRBD2. Germline V gives CDR1 SGHDN, CDR2 FVKESK. The CDR3 spans 17 residues. V trimming: 3 bases; J trimming: 6 bases; junction bases outside the gene matches: 14. CDR3 in amino acids: CASSHPGVASGRGEQYF. The CDR3 DNA sequence: TGTGCCAGCAGCCACCCCGGGGTGGCTAGCGGGAGAGGCGAGCAGTACTTC.

The chain joins TRBV5-1 to TRBJ1-2, with D uncertain. The CDR3 extends over 15 amino acids. Trimming took 0 bases from V and 2 from J, leaving 11 bases between them. Looked up from germline, CDR1 is SGHRS and CDR2 is YFSETQ. The CDR3 nucleotides read TGCGCCAGCAGCTTGGCGGCTACAGCCAACTATGGCTACACCTTC. Translating it yields CASSLAATANYGYTF.

V gene TRBV7-9 combines with J gene TRBJ1-2, with 10 nucleotides matching TRBD1. This CDR3 contains 18 residues. The V gene's germline CDR1 is SEHNR and CDR2 FQNEAQ (reference sequence). The ends lost 5 bases at V and 1 base at J; junction bases unmatched: 13. The CDR3 coding sequence is TGTGCCAGCAGCATCCAGTTGCGGACAGGGGGAGTTAACTATGGCTACACCTTC. Protein: CASSIQLRTGGVNYGYTF.

The chain links TRBV2 to TRBJ2-7; 10 bases fit TRBD2. The CDR3 loop spans 15 amino acids. The trim removed 3 bases at V and 1 base at J, leaving 3 bases unmatched. Germline CDR1 and CDR2: SNHLY and FYNNEI. The CDR3 region is CASSEGTSVSYEQYF. The CDR3 DNA reads TGTGCCAGCAGTGAGGGGACTAGCGTTTCCTACGAGCAGTACTTC. The whole variable domain, filled in from reference TRBV2 and TRBJ2-7, reads EPEVTQTPSHQVTQMGQEVILRCVPISNHLYFYWYRQILGQKVEFLVSFYNNEISEKSEIFDDQFSVERPDGSNFTLKIRSTKLEDSAMYFCASSEGTSVSYEQYFGPGTRLTVT.

This chain uses TRBV6-5 with TRBJ1-1; the D is unclear. The germline V gene has CDR1 MNHEY and CDR2 SVGAGI. V lost 2 bases and J 1 base, leaving 8 bases between the germline ends. There are 14 residues in the CDR3. The CDR3 here is CASSYKDENTEAFF. The CDR3 coding sequence is TGTGCCAGCAGTTACAAGGACGAGAACACTGAAGCTTTCTTT.

The chain uses TRBV11-2 and TRBJ1-2; tentative D call: TRBD1 (6 bases). CDR1 is SGHAT and CDR2 is FQNNGV in the germline V gene. Trimming pared 8 bases from V and 7 bases from J, leaving 11 bases between. The CDR3 length is 11 residues. The CDR3 reads CASHGGSGYTF. CDR3 DNA: TGTGCCAGCCACGGGGGCAGTGGCTACACCTTC.

The genes are TRBV28 and TRBJ2-2; 11 bases match TRBD2. The CDR3 covers 14 residues. CDR1 is MDHEN, CDR2 SYDVKM, per germline. The ends lost 11 bases at V and 5 bases at J; junction bases unmatched: 7. CDR3 loop: CAVPGTSGTGELFF. In nucleotides, the CDR3 is TGTGCCGTCCCCGGGACTAGCGGAACCGGGGAGCTGTTTTTT.

The gene calls are TRBV30 and TRBJ1-4, with D perhaps TRBD1 (6 bases). V was cut by 0 bases and J by 7 bases, with 15 bases left in between. There are 15 residues in the CDR3. Germline V gene lookup returns CDR1 GTSNPN and CDR2 SVGIG (reference sequence). CDR3 nucleotide sequence: TGTGCCTGGAGTGTTAAGGGGGGGCTTGCTGAAAAACTGTTTTTT. This encodes CAWSVKGGLAEKLFF.

In regard to this clone: The DNA is left out, because the CDR3 cannot be placed on it with certainty; the CDR3 is given as TCRdb lists it. V and J are TRBV9 and TRBJ1-2; the D segment call TRBD1 is taken from the table without a DNA check. From its first to its last residue, the CDR3 has 15 amino acids. Germline V gives CDR1 SGDLS, CDR2 YYNGEE. Here the CDR3 reads CASSTSGQGVLGYTF.

The rearrangement links TRBV6-5 to TRBJ2-5, with TRBD2 matching 8 bases. J lost 4 bases, V lost 0 bases, and 4 bases had no gene match. Germline V gene data show CDR1 as MNHEY and CDR2 as SVGAGI. The CDR3 extends over 15 amino acids. Written as DNA, the CDR3 is TGTGCCAGCAGTTACTCCGCCGGGACTAGAGAGACCCAGTACTTC. It codes for CASSYSAGTRETQYF.

This chain connects TRBV11-3 to TRBJ2-3, with 13 nucleotides matching TRBD2. Trimming took 3 bases from V and 4 from J; bases not matched to a gene: 4. The CDR3 consists of 16 residues. CDR1 and CDR2 (germline): SGHNT, YENEEA. The CDR3 protein is CASSLGTSGTSDTQYF. Here the CDR3 DNA reads TGTGCCAGCAGCTTGGGGACTAGCGGGACATCAGATACGCAGTATTTT.

This clone was observed once. This chain connects TRBV2 to TRBJ2-3, with D tentatively TRBD2 (6 bases). Germline lookup yields CDR1 SNHLY and CDR2 FYNNEI. The CDR3 is 13 residues long. V lost 5 bases and J 2 bases, leaving 8 bases between the germline ends. In nucleotides, the CDR3 is TGTGCCAGCAGTAGGGACTTCACAGATACGCAGTATTTT. Protein: CASSRDFTDTQYF.

This clone was detected a few times. This CDR3 is CASSGRSGQDFFYTF. DNA of the CDR3: TGTGCCAGTAGTGGCAGGTCGGGACAGGACTTCTTCTACACCTTC. The rearrangement joins TRBV19 to TRBJ1-2, with 8 bases matching TRBD1. Trimming cost V 5 bases and J 10 bases; bases outside gene matches: 15. This CDR3 spans 15 amino acids. Germline V gene data show CDR1 as LNHDA and CDR2 as SQIVND (reference sequence).

V gene TRBV7-9 combines with J gene TRBJ1-1; D not resolved. This CDR3 has 15 residues. V lost 0 bases and J lost 4, with 12 bases in between. The V gene's germline CDR1 is SEHNR and CDR2 FQNEAQ (reference sequence). CDR3 sequence: CASSLALGRSTEAFF. Written as DNA, the CDR3 is TGTGCCAGCAGCTTAGCCTTAGGACGGAGCACTGAAGCTTTCTTT.

The chain links TRBV7-9 to TRBJ2-1, with 8 bases identical to TRBD2. The germline V gene has CDR1 SEHNR and CDR2 FQNEAQ (reference sequence). V shed 3 bases and J 5 bases; nucleotides not matched to a gene: 6. The CDR3 sequence is 15 residues long. The chain's CDR3 is CASSLPGLGHNEQFF. CDR3 DNA sequence: TGTGCCAGCAGCTTGCCGGGACTAGGGCACAATGAGCAGTTCTTC.

The chain is built from TRBV7-6 and TRBJ2-1, with 12 nucleotides matching TRBD2. CDR1 is SGHVS and CDR2 is FNYEAQ in the germline V gene. The CDR3 is 18 amino acids. V was pared by 3 bases and J by 2 bases, with 8 bases of the junction left unmatched. This chain's CDR3 is CASSLPSGRAATYNEQFF. The CDR3 DNA follows: TGTGCCAGCAGCTTGCCTAGCGGGAGGGCCGCCACCTACAATGAGCAGTTCTTC.

The chain joins TRBV6-5 to TRBJ1-3; 7 bases are a match to TRBD1. This CDR3 comprises 15 residues. Germline loops: CDR1 MNHEY, CDR2 SVGAGI. V lost 6 bases and J lost 0; bases outside the gene matches: 5. The CDR3 region is CASSRTGDSGNTIYF. DNA for the CDR3: TGTGCCAGCAGCCGTACAGGGGACTCTGGAAACACCATATATTTT.

This clone was seen once. The rearrangement joins TRBV2 to TRBJ1-5; D is possibly TRBD1 (6 bases). The CDR3 contains 13 residues. Germline V gene data show CDR1 as SNHLY and CDR2 as FYNNEI. The V end lost 10 bases, the J end lost 6 bases, and 16 bases lay between the germline ends. CDR3 sequence: CATKRTGPQPQHF. The CDR3, as DNA: TGTGCCACCAAGAGAACAGGGCCTCAGCCCCAGCATTTT.

The gene calls are TRBV27 and TRBJ2-2; 7 positions agree with TRBD2. J lost 4 bases, V lost 0 bases, and 11 bases had no gene match. The CDR3 has 18 amino acids. CDR1 and CDR2 from the germline V gene are MNHEY and SMNVEV (reference sequence). CDR3 sequence reads: CASSLSYSIGGGTGELFF. CDR3 nucleotides: TGTGCCAGCAGTTTATCGTACTCCATTGGGGGGGGCACCGGGGAGCTGTTTTTT.

The chain combines TRBV30 with TRBJ1-1; TRBD1 might be the D (5 bases). CDR3 size: 13 residues. Germline V gene data show CDR1 as GTSNPN and CDR2 as SVGIG (reference sequence). Trimming removed 4 bases at V and 4 bases at J, with 13 bases between. DNA for the CDR3: TGTGCCTGGACCCCAGGGCAAGGCACTGAAGCTTTCTTT. Its translation is CAWTPGQGTEAFF.

The V gene is TRBV15, the J gene TRBJ1-2, with 8 bases that match TRBD1. V trimming: 3 bases; J trimming: 5 bases; junction bases outside the gene matches: 5. Germline assignment: CDR1 LNHNV and CDR2 YYDKDF (reference sequence). CDR3 length equals 14 residues. The CDR3 sequence: CATSRGRGRYGYTF. The CDR3 bases are TGTGCCACCAGCAGGGGCAGGGGGCGATATGGCTACACCTTC.

The V call is TRBV2, the J call TRBJ2-3; a weak D match, TRBD2 (6 bases). There are 15 residues in the CDR3. The germline V and J ends were trimmed by 5 bases and 2 bases, with 14 bases remaining between them. Germline V lookup: CDR1 SNHLY, CDR2 FYNNEI. CDR3 sequence (DNA): TGTGCCAGCAGTCTCCTTAGCGGAAACACAGATACGCAGTATTTT. Protein sequence: CASSLLSGNTDTQYF.

V and J are TRBV2 and TRBJ1-5; TRBD1 is a possible D gene (5 bases). Germline CDR1 is SNHLY and CDR2 is FYNNEI. There are 17 residues in the CDR3. Trimming cost V 6 bases and J 2 bases, with 20 bases left between them. CDR3 sequence: CASSRREAGNGNQPQHF. CDR3 nucleotide sequence: TGTGCCAGCAGCAGGAGGGAGGCAGGGAACGGCAATCAGCCCCAGCATTTT.

The rearrangement joins TRBV28 to TRBJ2-2; perhaps TRBD2 as D (6 bases). CDR3 size: 12 residues. Trimming took off 3 bases at V and 8 bases at J, with 7 bases between the two ends. From germline, CDR1 is MDHEN and CDR2 SYDVKM. The CDR3 DNA follows: TGTGCCAGCAGTTTGGAGGGAGGGGAGCTGTTTTTT. Its protein is CASSLEGGELFF.

This rearrangement joins TRBV21-1 to TRBJ2-5; TRBD1, the D gene given by the table, was not confirmed from the DNA. TRBV21-1 is an annotated pseudogene. CDR3 length: 18 residues. CDR3 bases: TGTGCCAGCAGCAAAGCGTCCGACAGCCAAAAAACACAAGAGACCCAGTACTTC. Residues: CASSKASDSQKTQETQYF.